This entry lists 25 T cell receptor beta chains sequenced from one sample in a study of identical twins. In TCRdb, the 5' RACE reads were re-called with MiXCR into one record per CDR3 protein. Of just over 500,000 distinct CDR3 sequences listed, roughly 21% were seen once; the top ten hold about 0.99%. These data were also filed under a second study, of T cells expressing NK-cell markers.

Material: CD4+ T cells sorted from blood. The receptors were gathered from a woman aged 18-29 years in good health.

The chain recombines TRBV5-6 with TRBJ2-6; D perhaps matches TRBD1 (6 bases). Looked up from germline, CDR1 is SGHDT and CDR2 is YYEEEE. Trimming cost V 4 bases and J 2 bases, with 16 bases left between them. The CDR3 has 17 residues. The CDR3 DNA is TGTGCCAGCAGCCCAAAACCCGAGGGGGCTGGGGCCAACGTCCTGACTTTC. It codes for CASSPKPEGAGANVLTF.

The genes are TRBV5-1 and TRBJ2-2, with TRBD2 matching 7 bases. Germline values: CDR1 SGHRS, CDR2 YFSETQ. After removal of 1 base from V and 5 bases from J, the junction contained 11 bases not matched to a gene. The CDR3 is 17 amino acids. The CDR3 nucleotides are TGCGCCAGCAGCTTGAGTACTAGCGCGGGGCAAACCGGGGAGCTGTTTTTT. This translates into CASSLSTSAGQTGELFF.

V and J are TRBV4-3 and TRBJ2-1; D gene uncertain. Per germline, CDR1 LGHNA and CDR2 YSLEER. V was shortened by 0 bases and J by 6 bases, with 9 bases between the two germline ends. CDR3 length: 14 residues. The CDR3 coding sequence is TGCGCCAGCAGCCAAGAACCCCGTGGCAATGAGCAGTTCTTC. Translating gives CASSQEPRGNEQFF.

This clonotype was counted at least ten times. In DNA form, the CDR3 reads TGTGCCAGCACCCGACAGGCCTACTTTCCTAACACTGAAGCTTTCTTT. Residues: CASTRQAYFPNTEAFF. The V call is TRBV6-1, the J call TRBJ1-1; TRBD1 is a possible D gene (6 bases). V dropped 7 bases and J dropped 2 bases, with 20 bases sitting between them. Germline CDR1 and CDR2: MNHNS and SASEGT. This CDR3 is built from 16 residues.

This clonotype has more than one count but fewer than ten. The chain carries TRBV20-1 and TRBJ1-2, with a weak D call TRBD1 (6 bases). The V gene's germline CDR1 is DFQATT and CDR2 SNEGSKA (reference sequence). V lost 1 base and J lost 5, with 14 bases in between. The CDR3 has 14 amino acids. The CDR3 bases are TGCAGTGCTAGAGTCTACAGGGTGGGATATGGCTACACCTTC. The encoded protein is CSARVYRVGYGYTF.

The V and J genes are TRBV3-1 and TRBJ2-7; D gene ambiguous. Germline CDR1 is LGHDT and CDR2 is YNNKEL (reference sequence). This CDR3 is built from 11 residues. V dropped 4 bases and J dropped 7 bases, with 8 bases sitting between them. CDR3 residues: CASSRDGEQYF. The CDR3 DNA follows: TGTGCCAGCAGCCGTGACGGGGAGCAGTACTTC.

In this sample, this clonotype turned up a few times. The J gene is TRBJ2-7, the V gene TRBV20-1, with 7 positions matching TRBD2. Germline V gene data show CDR1 as DFQATT and CDR2 as SNEGSKA (reference sequence). This CDR3 has 11 residues. Trimming took 6 bases from V and 8 from J; bases not matched to a gene: 7. DNA of the CDR3: TGCAGTGCGGCCGGGGAGGGAAAGCAGTACTTC. This codes for CSAAGEGKQYF.

The rearrangement links TRBV20-1 to TRBJ2-3, with D possibly TRBD2 on 5 matching bases. The V gene's germline CDR1 is DFQATT and CDR2 SNEGSKA (reference sequence). V lost 6 bases and J lost 1, with 14 bases in between. The CDR3 consists of 14 residues. Here the CDR3 reads CSAPDWRGTDTQYF. The DNA for the CDR3 is TGCAGTGCCCCGGACTGGCGGGGCACAGATACGCAGTATTTT.

The rearrangement links TRBV19 to TRBJ2-5; tentatively, D is TRBD1 (6 bases). V was shortened by 2 bases and J by 5 bases, with 21 bases between the two germline ends. The CDR3 consists of 17 residues. Germline lookup yields CDR1 LNHDA and CDR2 SQIVND (reference sequence). CDR3 DNA: TGTGCCAGTAGTATAAGGAAAGGGGGACCCTTCTCGGAGACCCAGTACTTC. Encoded protein: CASSIRKGGPFSETQYF.

There are a few counts of this clonotype. This chain uses TRBV7-2 with TRBJ2-7, with 11 nucleotides matching TRBD2. J lost 2 bases, V lost 2 bases, and 2 bases had no gene match. The CDR3 sequence is 15 residues long. CDR1 SGHTA and CDR2 FQGNSA come from the germline V gene. The CDR3 region has the DNA TGTGCCAGCAGCTTAATGACTAGCGGGGCCTACGAGCAGTACTTC. Its protein product is CASSLMTSGAYEQYF.

The rearrangement joins TRBV5-1 to TRBJ2-6, with a weak D call TRBD2 (7 bases). Trimming removed 4 bases from V and 0 bases from J, with 11 bases in between. CDR1 SGHRS and CDR2 YFSETQ come from the germline V gene. The CDR3 runs to 16 residues. The CDR3 DNA reads as TGCGCCAGCAGCAGGGGGGGGAGCTCTGGGGCCAACGTCCTGACTTTC. Amino acids: CASSRGGSSGANVLTF.

This clonotype was detected only a few times. V gene TRBV20-1 combines with J gene TRBJ2-7, with TRBD1 identical over 7 bases. Germline CDR1 reads DFQATT; CDR2 reads SNEGSKA (reference sequence). The CDR3 length is 14 residues. Trimming at V came to 6 bases and at J to 6 bases, leaving 14 bases not matched to a gene. CDR3 loop: CSAIPGQTLSEQYF. In DNA, the CDR3 is TGCAGTGCGATTCCGGGACAGACTCTTTCCGAGCAGTACTTC.

This clonotype was seen a few times. The J gene is TRBJ2-7, the V gene TRBV6-2 or TRBV6-3; 11 bases line up with TRBD1. J gave up 2 bases and V 6 bases, and 6 bases lay outside the gene matches. This CDR3 comprises 15 residues. Germline CDR1 and CDR2: MNHEY and SVGEGT. This chain's CDR3 is CASRPRGQGAYEQYF. The CDR3 DNA follows: TGTGCCAGCAGGCCCCGGGGACAGGGGGCCTACGAGCAGTACTTC.

A few counts support this clonotype. The chain uses TRBV7-9 and TRBJ2-1, with TRBD2 identical over 10 bases. The CDR3 is 17 residues long. CDR1 and CDR2 from the germline V gene are SEHNR and FQNEAQ (reference sequence). V dropped 5 bases and J dropped 7; count of bases not matched to a gene: 14. CDR3 sequence reads: CASSPSLGAGGRNEQFF. CDR3 coding DNA: TGTGCCAGCAGCCCCTCCCTGGGAGCGGGAGGGAGGAATGAGCAGTTCTTC.

The CDR3 DNA is TGTGCCAGCAGCTCAGAGTACCATGAGGCAGATACGCAGTATTTT. It translates to CASSSEYHEADTQYF. The chain carries TRBV5-4 and TRBJ2-3; D gene unclear. V shed 3 bases and J shed 4 bases, with 15 bases lying between them. Looked up from germline, CDR1 is SGHNT and CDR2 is YYREEE (reference sequence). The CDR3 runs 15 residues. The full variable domain, with the rest looked up from reference TRBV5-4 and TRBJ2-3, is ETGVTQSPTHLIKTRGQQVTLRCSSQSGHNTVSWYQQALGQGPQFIFQYYREEENGRGNFPPRFSGLQFPNYSSELNVNALELDDSALYLCASSSEYHEADTQYFGPGTRLTVL.

J is TRBJ2-5 and V is TRBV20-1; the D gene is possibly TRBD2 (6 bases). The V gene lost 5 bases and the J gene lost 3 bases, with 19 bases spanning the gap. The CDR3 is 15 residues long. Germline assignment: CDR1 DFQATT and CDR2 SNEGSKA (reference sequence). The CDR3 sequence is CSAPPVGRGEETQYF. The CDR3 DNA is TGCAGTGCTCCCCCGGTCGGGAGAGGGGAAGAGACCCAGTACTTC.

This chain links TRBV5-1 with TRBJ2-7, with D perhaps TRBD2 (6 bases). The CDR3 is 14 amino acids. Trimming pared 1 base from V and 4 bases from J, leaving 12 bases between. CDR1 SGHRS and CDR2 YFSETQ come from the germline V gene. The CDR3 is CASSLSDGGYEQYF. The CDR3 nucleotides read TGCGCCAGCAGCTTGAGCGACGGGGGATACGAGCAGTACTTC.

This chain uses TRBV27 with TRBJ2-2; D unresolved. There are 14 residues in the CDR3. Trimming shortened V by 3 bases and J by 4 bases, and 9 bases separated the two germline ends. Germline V CDR1 and CDR2: MNHEY, SMNVEV (reference sequence). CDR3 bases: TGTGCCAGCAGTTTGGTAGGGCTCACCGGGGAGCTGTTTTTT. Its translation: CASSLVGLTGELFF.

This clonotype was seen more than once but under ten times. The chain is built from TRBV5-5 and TRBJ1-2; D might be TRBD1 (6 bases). CDR1 and CDR2 (germline): SGHKS, YYEKEE (reference sequence). Trimming pared 2 bases from V and 9 bases from J, leaving 23 bases between. This CDR3 region has 16 residues. CDR3 nucleotides: TGTGCCAGCAGCTTTACAGGGTCGAGTAGGGGCCATCGCTACACCTTC. It is translated as CASSFTGSSRGHRYTF. Full variable domain (missing parts from reference TRBV5-5 and TRBJ1-2): DAGVTQSPTHLIKTRGQQVTLRCSPISGHKSVSWYQQVLGQGPQFIFQYYEKEERGRGNFPDRFSARQFPNYSSELNVNALLLGDSALYLCASSFTGSSRGHRYTFGSGTRLTVV.

The chain is built from TRBV5-5 and TRBJ1-2; possibly TRBD1 for D (6 bases). Trimming cost V 2 bases and J 1 base, with 9 bases left between them. Germline CDR1 SGHKS, CDR2 YYEKEE (reference sequence). The CDR3 is 14 residues long. CDR3 sequence: CASSFGGLNYGYTF. The CDR3 DNA reads TGTGCCAGCAGCTTCGGGGGCCTTAACTATGGCTACACCTTC.

The chain couples TRBV7-2 to TRBJ2-3; D is ambiguous. Deletions cut 5 bases from V and 2 bases from J, with 14 bases between. Germline CDR1 and CDR2: SGHTA and FQGNSA. The CDR3 runs to 15 residues. CDR3 nucleotide sequence: TGTGCCAGCAGCCTGCTCGGGCAGATCACAGATACGCAGTATTTT. Translated, it gives CASSLLGQITDTQYF.

The chain joins TRBV6-5 to TRBJ2-5; D perhaps matches TRBD2 (5 bases). The CDR3 length is 13 residues. V gave up 2 bases and J gave up 6 bases, with 10 bases separating them. Germline V gene data show CDR1 as MNHEY and CDR2 as SVGAGI. CDR3 bases: TGTGCCAGCAGTTACCCGGGAACCCAGACCCAGTACTTC. This gives the protein CASSYPGTQTQYF.

As DNA, the CDR3 is TGCAGTGCTTACCGGGACCTCACCGGGGAGCTGTTTTTT. This gives the protein CSAYRDLTGELFF. This sequence joins TRBV20-1 and TRBJ2-2, with D perhaps assigned TRBD1 or TRBD2 (5 bases each). The CDR3 contains 13 residues. The V end was cut by 5 bases, the J end by 4 bases, with 11 bases between. CDR1 and CDR2 from the germline V gene are DFQATT and SNEGSKA (reference sequence).

This clonotype was found once. The chain has TRBV6-1 and TRBJ2-5; D gene ambiguous. This CDR3 has 13 residues. Germline assignment: CDR1 MNHNS and CDR2 SASEGT. Trimming took off 9 bases at V and 0 bases at J, with 11 bases between the two ends. The CDR3 DNA reads TGTGCCAGTAAGATGGGCTACCAAGAGACCCAGTACTTC. Its translation: CASKMGYQETQYF.

This clonotype appeared a few times. This sequence joins TRBV20-1 and TRBJ1-1; D might be TRBD1 (5 bases). The V end lost 2 bases, the J end lost 4 bases, and 11 bases lay between the germline ends. In germline, CDR1 is DFQATT, CDR2 SNEGSKA (reference sequence). The CDR3 is made up of 13 amino acids. The CDR3 DNA is TGCAGTGCTAGAAGGGGACGCGGCACTGAAGCTTTCTTT. It codes for CSARRGRGTEAFF.